The following is a T cell receptor (beta chain) sequence with its context. Its antigen is currently unknown. These data originate in a study of shared clonotypes between healthy human individuals. For the study at large: CD4 naive and CD4 memory each took three plates per donor, while CD8 naive took two and CD8 memory one.

Points from the study as a whole: Collection of samples was limited to blood; tissue repertoires likely differ.

The material for each subset, its genomic DNA, was split evenly across several immunoSEQ plates. Assay: immunoSEQ multiplex PCR; the TCRdb copy retains only in-frame clones and omits some. The sample consists of around 1.6 million clones, around 98% of them appearing once. This receptor was taken from a man younger than 45 in good health. The specimen sequenced was naive CD4+ T cells sorted from blood. Sample subset: CD45RA+ positively selected.

Here the CDR3 DNA reads TGTGCCATCCTGGGGTACGGCACAGATACGCAGTATTTT. Translating it yields CAILGYGTDTQYF. The gene calls are TRBV10-3 and TRBJ2-3; D not certain. The CDR3 length is 13 residues. The V end was cut by 8 bases, the J end by 1 base, with 10 bases between. Germline lookup yields CDR1 ENHRY and CDR2 SYGVKD.